These T cell receptor beta chains were read from a single sample in a study of human CD8 memory T cell subsets. TCRdb re-called the 5' RACE reads and gives one entry per CDR3 protein, without DNA. This sample's table reports approximately 6,200 distinct CDR3 sequences. Specimen: CD8+ T cells from PBMCs. The receptors were sampled from a human donor in good health. CDR3s include the opening cysteine and the closing phenylalanine or tryptophan. The order of the fields is clone size, J gene, V gene, CDR3 protein. The listing skips clone size in some rows; elsewhere it reads once, few, many or a size class.

. TRBJ2-5 TRBV14 CASSQAGIRETQYF
. TRBJ2-7 TRBV4-2 CASSQIPRDSTYEQYF
. TRBJ1-2 TRBV9 CASSVGGDYGYTF
. TRBJ2-1 TRBV10-2 CASSESTYNEQFF
. TRBJ1-1 TRBV5-1 CASSSGWATGDGTEAFF
. TRBJ2-7 TRBV9 CASSAGQALNEQYF
large TRBJ2-7 TRBV29-1 CSVEAGNEQYF
. TRBJ2-3 TRBV3-1 CASSQGSGGPTDTQYF
. TRBJ2-1 TRBV6-5 CASSYKVVYPYNEQFF
. TRBJ2-1 TRBV4-3 CASSQEWLTSGNEQFF
. TRBJ2-7 TRBV5-1 CASSLAYSREQYF
. TRBJ1-5 TRBV30 CAWSTGTAVRQPQHF
. TRBJ2-7 TRBV7-9 CASSSVRDRSYEQYF
. TRBJ2-1 TRBV20-1 CSARVVAESSYNEQFF
. TRBJ2-7 TRBV20-1 CSAGGGNSYEQYF
. TRBJ1-2 TRBV5-4 CASREGQGAYYGYTF
. TRBJ1-1 TRBV20-1 CSASPVMPEAFF
. TRBJ2-2 TRBV12-3/TRBV12-4 CASRGWTSSSKGELFF
. TRBJ1-2 TRBV12-3/TRBV12-4 CASSFGLYGYTF
. TRBJ2-4 TRBV12-3/TRBV12-4 CASSLGGNIQYF
. TRBJ2-1 TRBV20-1 CSARDQETSDNEQFF
large TRBJ2-7 TRBV27 CASSPSGVEQYF
large TRBJ1-1 TRBV7-9 CASSPVEAPSEAFF
. TRBJ2-7 TRBV3-1 CASSQKEQALYLREQYF
. TRBJ2-3 TRBV11-2 CASNLHEDRGTDTQYF